This T cell receptor (beta chain) was sequenced during a study of blood T cell repertoires in COVID-19. Whole-study context: The cDNA or gDNA used as material had been derived from T cells, B-cell-depleted T cells, or PBMCs.

This clone occurred a few times. The data were produced by immunoSEQ multiplex PCR, yet TCRdb's version contains in-frame clones alone and is incomplete. The sample has tens of thousands of clones, 79% seen once; the top ten hold roughly 5%. The CDR3 runs 16 residues. The V and J ends lost 3 bases and 6 bases, in that order; junction bases with no gene match: 9. CDR1 and CDR2 from the germline V gene are LNHDA and SQIVND (reference sequence). The source is a woman of 80 years or more with active or convalescent COVID-19. Input material: peripheral blood. The chain uses TRBV19 and TRBJ1-5, with 9 bases fitting TRBD1. The DNA of the CDR3 is TGTGCCAGTAGTATCCATCGGACAGGGGTCGGTCAGCCCCAGCATTTT. Translated: CASSIHRTGVGQPQHF.